This TCR beta chain was documented in a study of T cell responses to AZD1222 COVID-19 vaccine. General study findings and limits: In the spike-specific TCR repertoire, nearly half reportedly target unmutated variant regions. Of the AZD1222 recipients, only five to seven were seropositive at baseline. Regions 160-218 and 743-854 held dominance among vaccine-associated CD4 TCRs, which spanned spike.

Data came from immunoSEQ multiplex PCR; TCRdb stores just in-frame clones and leaves some out. The table records 100,000 to 150,000 clones, about nine tenths of them present only once. Comment on this clone: What it recognizes is unknown.

This TCR was sampled from an adult in good health. The specimen comprised peripheral blood, sampled on day 0 of AZD1222 vaccination.

This chain's CDR3 is CASSEPGDSQPRSYNEQFF. For the CDR3, the DNA is TGTGCCAGCAGTGAGCCGGGGGACAGCCAACCTCGCTCCTACAATGAGCAGTTCTTC. V usage is TRBV6-1 and J usage is TRBJ2-1; tentatively, D is TRBD1 (7 bases). This CDR3 contains 19 residues. In germline, CDR1 is MNHNS, CDR2 SASEGT. V dropped 3 bases and J dropped 0 bases, with 21 bases sitting between them.